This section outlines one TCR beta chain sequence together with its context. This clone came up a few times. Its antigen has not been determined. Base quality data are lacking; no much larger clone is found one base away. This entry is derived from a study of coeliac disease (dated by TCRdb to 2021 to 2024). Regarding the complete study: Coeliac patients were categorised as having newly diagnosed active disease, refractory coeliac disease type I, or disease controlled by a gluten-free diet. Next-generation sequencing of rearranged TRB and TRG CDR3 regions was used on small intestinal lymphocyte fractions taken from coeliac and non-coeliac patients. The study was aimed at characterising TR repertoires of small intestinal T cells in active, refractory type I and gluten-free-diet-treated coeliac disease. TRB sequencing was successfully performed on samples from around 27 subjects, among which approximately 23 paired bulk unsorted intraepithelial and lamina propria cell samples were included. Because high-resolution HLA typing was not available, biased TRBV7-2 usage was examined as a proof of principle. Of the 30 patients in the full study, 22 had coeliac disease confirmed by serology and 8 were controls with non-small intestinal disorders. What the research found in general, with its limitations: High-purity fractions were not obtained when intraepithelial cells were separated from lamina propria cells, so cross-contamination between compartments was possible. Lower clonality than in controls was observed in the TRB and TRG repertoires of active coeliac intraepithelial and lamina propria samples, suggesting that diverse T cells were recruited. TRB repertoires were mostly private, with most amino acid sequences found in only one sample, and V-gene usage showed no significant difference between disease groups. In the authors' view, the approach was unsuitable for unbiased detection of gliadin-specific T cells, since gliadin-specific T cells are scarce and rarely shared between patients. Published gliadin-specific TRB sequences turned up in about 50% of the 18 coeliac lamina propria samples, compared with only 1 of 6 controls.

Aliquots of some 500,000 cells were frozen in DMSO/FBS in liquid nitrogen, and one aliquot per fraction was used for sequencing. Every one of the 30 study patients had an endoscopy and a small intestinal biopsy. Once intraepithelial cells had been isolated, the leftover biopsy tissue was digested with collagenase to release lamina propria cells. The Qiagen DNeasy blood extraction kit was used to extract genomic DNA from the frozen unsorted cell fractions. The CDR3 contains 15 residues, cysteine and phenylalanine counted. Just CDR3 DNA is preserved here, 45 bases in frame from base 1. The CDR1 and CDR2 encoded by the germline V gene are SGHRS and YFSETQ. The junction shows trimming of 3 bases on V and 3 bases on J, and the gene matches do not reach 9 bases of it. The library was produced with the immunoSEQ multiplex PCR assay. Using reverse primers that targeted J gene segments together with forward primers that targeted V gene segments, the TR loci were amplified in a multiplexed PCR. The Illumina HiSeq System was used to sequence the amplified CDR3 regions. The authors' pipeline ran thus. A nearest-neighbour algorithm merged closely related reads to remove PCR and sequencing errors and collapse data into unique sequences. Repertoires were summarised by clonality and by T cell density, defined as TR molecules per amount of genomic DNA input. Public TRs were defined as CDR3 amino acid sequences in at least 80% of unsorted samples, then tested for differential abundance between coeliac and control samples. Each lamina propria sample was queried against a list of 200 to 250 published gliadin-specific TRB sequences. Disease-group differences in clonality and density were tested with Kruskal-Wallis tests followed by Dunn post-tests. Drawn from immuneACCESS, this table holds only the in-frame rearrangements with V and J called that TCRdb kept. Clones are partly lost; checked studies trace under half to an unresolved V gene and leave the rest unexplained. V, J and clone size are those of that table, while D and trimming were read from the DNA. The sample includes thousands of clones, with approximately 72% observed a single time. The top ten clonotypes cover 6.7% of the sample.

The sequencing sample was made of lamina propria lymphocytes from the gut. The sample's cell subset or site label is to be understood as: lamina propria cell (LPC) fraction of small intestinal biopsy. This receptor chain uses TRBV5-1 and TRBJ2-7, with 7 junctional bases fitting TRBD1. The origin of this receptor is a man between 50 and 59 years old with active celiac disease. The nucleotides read TGCGCCAGCAGCTGGGCGAGGGGGACAGACTACGAGCAGTACTTC. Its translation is CASSWARGTDYEQYF.